Sequencing of this T cell receptor beta chain was carried out in a study of graft-versus-host responses after intestinal transplantation. At the level of the study: Recipients across the board were started on anti-thymocyte globulin induction, then kept on tacrolimus and steroids for about 3 years.

The assay was immunoSEQ multiplex PCR, and TCRdb's table has in-frame clones only and misses some. The sample consists of roughly 73,000 clones, around 87% of them appearing once. Notes on this clone: What it binds is unknown.

General study results and limits: Individuals who had graft-donor T cell macrochimerism had allografts that showed high graft-versus-host to host-versus-graft clonal ratios.

The TCR sequence derives from a human donor who was the organ donor for an intestinal transplant. The specimen comprised unstimulated CD8+ T cells sorted from spleen or lymph node cells, sampled before transplant.

This CDR3 reads CASSQDQGWHTEAFF. CDR3 DNA sequence: TGCGCCAGCAGCCAAGATCAGGGTTGGCACACTGAAGCTTTCTTT. The rearrangement joins TRBV4-1 to TRBJ1-1, with a tentative D call TRBD1 (5 bases). Trimming left V 0 bases short and J 3 bases short, with 11 bases between. Germline V gives CDR1 MGHRA, CDR2 YSYEKL. The CDR3 loop spans 15 amino acids.